This note documents a single T cell receptor (beta chain) sequence. These data are taken from a study of blood T cell repertoires in COVID-19. Study in general: From the United States, Italy and Spain came samples of acute and convalescent COVID-19.

CDR1 is SGDLS, CDR2 YYNGEE, per germline. Trimming removed 3 bases from V and 4 bases from J; junction bases left unmatched: 7. The CDR3 has 17 residues. TCRdb's table, derived via immunoSEQ multiplex PCR, lists solely in-frame clones and lacks some. Counted here are around 440,000 clones, more than 70% occurring once; the ten biggest clones make up over 10%. The chain employs TRBV9 and TRBJ2-3; 14 bases align to TRBD2. The TCR sequence derives from a woman in her forties or fifties with COVID-19, enrolled during active disease. Material: peripheral blood. The CDR3 DNA is TGTGCCAGCAGCGCCGGGACTAGCGGGGGTTTACCAGATACGCAGTATTTT. Translating gives CASSAGTSGGLPDTQYF.